This TCR beta chain was identified in a study of cytomegalovirus exposure and HLA in healthy donors. 60 Vbeta and 13 Jbeta primers were used in PCR. Sequenced by immunoSEQ multiplex PCR; TCRdb stores in-frame clones only, minus some. The sample contains 150,000 to 170,000 clones, approximately 77% of which appear only once. About this clone itself: One junction end disagrees with the germline gene, perhaps due to a read error.

Germline CDR1 reads MGHDK; CDR2 reads SYGVNS. The CDR3 is made up of 17 amino acids. The sequencing input was PBMCs. J is TRBJ2-5 and V is TRBV25-1; D possibly corresponds to TRBD1 (6 bases). This clonotype was obtained from a young man in good health and CMV-seronegative. The CDR3 is CASSNSVTAGEREAQYF. CDR3 bases: TGTGCCAGCAGTAACTCGGTTACGGCAGGGGAAAGAGAGGCCCAGTACTTC.